Here is one T cell receptor (beta chain) with its context. Its specificity is not known. The entry originates in a study of T cell responses to AZD1222 COVID-19 vaccine. The overall study: Combined were second doses at about 4 or about 12 weeks. Study-level points and caveats: The donor group comprised mostly white British people and more females; the analysis possibly underestimated clonal diversity. Just 6 or 7 people given AZD1222 tested seropositive at baseline. Samples come after the peak T cell response, not at day 14.

Assay: immunoSEQ multiplex PCR; the TCRdb copy retains only in-frame clones and omits some. The sample includes over 45,000 clones, approximately 84% of them seen just once. V was pared by 5 bases and J by 0 bases, with 14 bases between. The CDR3 extends over 15 amino acids. In germline, CDR1 is SGHDT, CDR2 YYEEEE. The origin of this receptor is an adult in good health. The rearrangement uses TRBV5-6 and TRBJ1-2, with D unclear. Material: peripheral blood, obtained on day 0 of AZD1222 vaccination. For the CDR3, the DNA is TGTGCCAGCAGTCGAATACACGGAGCTAACTATGGCTACACCTTC. Translating it yields CASSRIHGANYGYTF.